The 7 T cell receptor beta chains in this list originate from one sample, sequenced in a study of T cells in Graves' hyperthyroidism and ophthalmopathy. From RNA transcripts, TCR beta CDR3 regions were amplified. HTBI primers drove first-round RT-PCR of the TCR CDR3. TCRdb re-called the multiplex PCR reads with MiXCR, one entry per CDR3 protein. The data show hundreds of thousands of distinct CDR3 sequences, about 35% seen once. Sequenced sample: blood. The receptors come from a woman aged 40 to 50 with Graves' hyperthyroidism.

The chain is built from TRBV25-1 and TRBJ2-7, with 7 bases aligning to TRBD1. This CDR3 comprises 13 residues. CDR1 MGHDK and CDR2 SYGVNS come from the germline V gene. Unmatched junction bases numbered 5, after V lost 4 bases and J lost 5 bases. The chain's CDR3 is CASSVTGTNEQYF. In DNA, the CDR3 is TGTGCCAGCAGTGTGACAGGGACCAACGAGCAGTACTTC.

This clonotype was picked up many times. The chain is built from TRBV29-1 and TRBJ2-7, with 10 bases identical to TRBD1. The V segment lost 5 bases and the J segment 7 bases; nucleotides outside the gene matches: 8. The CDR3 contains 13 residues. The germline V gene has CDR1 SQVTM and CDR2 ANQGSEA. CDR3 loop: CSVTRTGGREQYF. The CDR3 region has the DNA TGCAGCGTTACCCGGACAGGGGGACGGGAGCAGTACTTC.

The chain links TRBV7-2 to TRBJ1-2; the D gene is possibly TRBD1 (6 bases). CDR1 is SGHTA, CDR2 FQGNSA, per germline. This CDR3 is built from 12 residues. Trimming shortened V by 6 bases and J by 6 bases, and 11 bases separated the two germline ends. The CDR3 DNA reads TGTGCCAGCAGGGGCAGGGGACATGGCTACACCTTC. Translated: CASRGRGHGYTF.

V is TRBV12-3 or TRBV12-4 and J is TRBJ1-6; TRBD1 is a possible D gene (5 bases). This CDR3 contains 14 residues. With 5 bases removed from V and 4 bases from J, the gap between germline ends came to 9 bases. CDR3 DNA sequence: TGTGCCAGCAGTAAACAGGAATATAATTCACCCCTCCACTTT. Its translation: CASSKQEYNSPLHF.

This clonotype was counted a few times. This chain connects TRBV7-9 to TRBJ1-6, with D hard to call. This CDR3 is 15 amino acids long. The germline V gene encodes CDR1 SEHNR and CDR2 FQNEAQ (reference sequence). V was pared by 5 bases and J by 3 bases, with 11 bases between. The CDR3 bases are TGTGCCAGCAGCCCCCAGCGGGGCTATAATTCACCCCTCCACTTT. Translating gives CASSPQRGYNSPLHF. Supplemented by reference TRBV7-9 and TRBJ1-6, the full variable domain reads DTGVSQNPRHKITKRGQNVTFRCDPISEHNRLYWYRQTLGQGPEFLTYFQNEAQLEKSRLLSDRFSAERPKGSFSTLEIQRTEQGDSAMYLCASSPQRGYNSPLHFGNGTRLTVT.

This chain connects TRBV5-1 to TRBJ1-1, with D possibly matching TRBD1 (6 bases). V was cut by 5 bases and J by 1 base, with 18 bases left in between. The CDR3 sequence is 16 residues long. Germline-derived CDR1 and CDR2 are SGHRS and YFSETQ. The CDR3 region has the DNA TGCGCCAGCAGATATGGGGGGGGCCAATCGAACACTGAAGCTTTCTTT. This codes for CASRYGGGQSNTEAFF.

There are a few counts of this clonotype. V is TRBV7-9 and J is TRBJ2-7; D ambiguous. The CDR3 consists of 11 residues. Trimming stripped 5 bases from V and 7 bases from J, with 9 bases between. Germline V gene sequence: CDR1 SEHNR, CDR2 FQNEAQ (reference sequence). The CDR3 region is CASSPSTEQYF. The CDR3 DNA is TGTGCCAGCAGCCCATCGACAGAGCAGTACTTC.